A single sample gave rise to the 2 T cell receptor beta chains below, sequenced in a study of blood T cells in healthy people across ages. A second PCR, run for about 6 to 12 cycles, used a sample-barcoded 5' primer plus a J-beta primer mix. One entry per CDR3 protein, called by TCRdb with MiXCR from the 5' RACE reads. The sample shows about 1,400,000 distinct CDR3 sequences, around 59% of them seen only once. The sequencing input was blood. These receptors were collected from a man aged 18 to 30 in good health.

The gene calls are TRBV11-2 and TRBJ1-2; 7 bases agree with TRBD1. The germline CDR1 and CDR2 sequences are SGHAT and FQNNGV. Germline trimming cut 1 base from V and 4 bases from J; bases unmatched to any gene: 9. The CDR3 contains 16 residues. The CDR3 is CASSLGPWTGAYGYTF. CDR3 in DNA: TGTGCCAGCAGCTTAGGCCCCTGGACAGGCGCCTATGGCTACACCTTC.

This clonotype was recorded a few times. The chain couples TRBV7-2 to TRBJ2-5; D unclear. Looked up from germline, CDR1 is SGHTA and CDR2 is FQGNSA. The CDR3 totals 13 residues. The V end was cut by 2 bases, the J end by 4 bases, with 8 bases between. CDR3: CASSLWRRETQYF. The CDR3 bases are TGTGCCAGCAGCTTATGGCGTAGAGAGACCCAGTACTTC.